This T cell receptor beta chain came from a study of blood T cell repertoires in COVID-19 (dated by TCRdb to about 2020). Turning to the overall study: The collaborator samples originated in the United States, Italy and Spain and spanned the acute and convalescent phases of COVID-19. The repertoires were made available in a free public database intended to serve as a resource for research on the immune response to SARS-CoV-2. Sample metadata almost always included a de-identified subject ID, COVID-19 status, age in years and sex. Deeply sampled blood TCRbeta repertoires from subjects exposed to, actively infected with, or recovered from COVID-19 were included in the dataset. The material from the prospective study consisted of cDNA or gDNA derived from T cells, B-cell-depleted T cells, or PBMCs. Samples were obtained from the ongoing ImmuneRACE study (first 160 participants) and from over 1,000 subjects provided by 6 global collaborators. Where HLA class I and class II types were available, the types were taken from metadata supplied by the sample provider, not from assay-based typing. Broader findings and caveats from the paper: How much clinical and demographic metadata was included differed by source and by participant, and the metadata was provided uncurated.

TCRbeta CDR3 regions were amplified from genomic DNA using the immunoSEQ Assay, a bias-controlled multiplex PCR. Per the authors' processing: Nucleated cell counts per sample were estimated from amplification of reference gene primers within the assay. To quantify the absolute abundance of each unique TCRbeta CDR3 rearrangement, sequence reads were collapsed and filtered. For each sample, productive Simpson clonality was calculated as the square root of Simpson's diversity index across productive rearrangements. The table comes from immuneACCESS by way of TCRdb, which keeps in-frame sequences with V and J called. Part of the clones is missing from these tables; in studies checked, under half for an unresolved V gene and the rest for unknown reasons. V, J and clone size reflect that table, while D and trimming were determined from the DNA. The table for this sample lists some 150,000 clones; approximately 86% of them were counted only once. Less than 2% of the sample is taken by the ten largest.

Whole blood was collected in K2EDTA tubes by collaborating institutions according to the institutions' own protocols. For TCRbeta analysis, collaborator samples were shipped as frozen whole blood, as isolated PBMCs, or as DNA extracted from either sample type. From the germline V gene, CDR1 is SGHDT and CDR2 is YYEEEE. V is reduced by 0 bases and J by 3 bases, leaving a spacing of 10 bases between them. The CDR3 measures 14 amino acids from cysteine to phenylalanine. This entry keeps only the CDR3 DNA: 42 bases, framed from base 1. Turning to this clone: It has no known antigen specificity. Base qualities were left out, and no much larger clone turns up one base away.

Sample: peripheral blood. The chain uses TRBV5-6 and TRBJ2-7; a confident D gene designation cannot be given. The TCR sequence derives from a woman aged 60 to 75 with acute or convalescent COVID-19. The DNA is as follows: TGTGCCAGCAGCTTGGTTTCAGAGGACTACGAGCAGTACTTC. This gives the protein CASSLVSEDYEQYF.